A selection of T cell receptor beta chains follows, all from one sample in a study of blood T cells in healthy people across ages. In TCRdb, the 5' RACE reads were re-called with MiXCR into one record per CDR3 protein. The sample carries 890,000 or so distinct CDR3 sequences, 55% to 65% recorded once. Sample: blood. The receptors originated from a man aged 30 to 45 in good health. Each CDR3 is given with its conserved first and last residue. D genes are given only for firm matches. Some rows have no size entry. The others give once, few or many, or a class for an expanded clone.

TGTGCCAGCAGCTTAGAAGGGTTAGCGGGGGGGCGGGAGCAGTACTTC,CASSLEGLAGGREQYF,16,TRBJ2-5,NA,TRBV7-2,TRBD2
TGTGCCAGCAGAGAGGGACCAGAAAATGGCTGCACCTTC,CASREGPENGCTF,13,TRBJ1-2,NA,TRBV7-2,NA
TGTGCCAGCAGCTGGACCGGGCCAAGCTATGGCTACACCTTC,CASSWTGPSYGYTF,14,TRBJ1-2,NA,TRBV7-9,NA
TGCGCCGGCAGCTTAGGCCAGCGGGAGTTCCAAGAGACCCAGTACTTC,CAGSLGQREFQETQYF,16,TRBJ2-5,NA,TRBV5-1,TRBD2
TGTGCCAGCAGTTTCATCCGGGACCTAATACGCTCCTACGAGCAGTACTTC,CASSFIRDLIRSYEQYF,17,TRBJ2-7,NA,TRBV28,NA
TGTGCCAGCAGCGTAGGGGGAGGGTACCAGCCCCAGCATTTT,CASSVGGGYQPQHF,14,TRBJ1-5,NA,TRBV9,NA
TGTGCCAGCAGCAGCGGGACTAGCGGGGCCCACGAGCAGTACTTC,CASSSGTSGAHEQYF,15,TRBJ2-7,NA,TRBV28,TRBD2
TGCGCCAGCAGCCAAGGAATCGAAAGCACAGATACGCAGTATTTT,CASSQGIESTDTQYF,15,TRBJ2-3,NA,TRBV4-3,NA
TGTGCCAGCACTAGGGATTTGGTATACAATGAGCAGTTCTTC,CASTRDLVYNEQFF,14,TRBJ2-1,NA,TRBV6-1,NA
TGTGCCAGCAGACCAGAGCAGTACTTC,CASRPEQYF,9,TRBJ2-5,few,TRBV4-2,NA
TGTGCCAGCAGCGTAGAAGGGGGCTCAGACATTCAGTACTTC,CASSVEGGSDIQYF,14,TRBJ2-4,NA,TRBV9,TRBD1
TGTGCTAGCAGCTTGTTCGGAGACAATGAGCAGTTCTTC,CASSLFGDNEQFF,13,TRBJ2-1,NA,TRBV7-7,NA
TGTGCCAGCAGCCAAGAGATAGCGGGAGGGTCAGATACGCAGTATTTT,CASSQEIAGGSDTQYF,16,TRBJ2-3,NA,TRBV4-2,TRBD2
TGTGCCAGCAGCCGCCGGGACAGAGGCCACGAGCAGTACTTC,CASSRRDRGHEQYF,14,TRBJ2-7,few,TRBV3-1,TRBD1
TGTGCCAGCAGTTCTCGTGGGGGGGGTGAAAAACTGTTTTTT,CASSSRGGGEKLFF,14,TRBJ1-4,NA,TRBV27,NA
TGTGCCATCAGGGGGGTACAGAATCAGCCCCAGCATTTT,CAIRGVQNQPQHF,13,TRBJ1-5,NA,TRBV10-3,NA
TGCAGCGTTAAAAGGGACACGTATGGCTACACCTTC,CSVKRDTYGYTF,12,TRBJ1-2,NA,TRBV29-1,NA
TGTGCCAGCAGCGTAGCGGGGGCCCACACTGAAGCTTTCTTT,CASSVAGAHTEAFF,14,TRBJ1-1,NA,TRBV9,NA
TGCAGCGTCACGACAGGTAGCTCCTACAATGAGCAGTTCTTC,CSVTTGSSYNEQFF,14,TRBJ2-1,few,TRBV29-1,NA
TGTGCCAGCTCACAAGACACCCAGGGTGATGGCTACACCTTC,CASSQDTQGDGYTF,14,TRBJ1-2,once,TRBV18,NA
TGTGCCAGCAGCCGTCGGTTACCCAAAAACATTCAGTACTTC,CASSRRLPKNIQYF,14,TRBJ2-4,NA,TRBV11-2,NA
TGTGCCAGCAGCTTCCAATACACTGAAGCTTTCTTT,CASSFQYTEAFF,12,TRBJ1-1,once,TRBV6-1,NA
TGCGCCAGCAGCTTGGAAGGTCGGGACCTGGATGAGCAGTTCTTC,CASSLEGRDLDEQFF,15,TRBJ2-1,few,TRBV5-1,NA
TGTGCCAGCAGCACCCGCTATCTGGGACAGGGGGCGAATACGCAGTATTTT,CASSTRYLGQGANTQYF,17,TRBJ2-3,NA,TRBV7-2,TRBD1
TGCAGTGCTAGAGAGTTATCCCATTTTGGGGTCGAGCAGTACTTC,CSARELSHFGVEQYF,15,TRBJ2-7,NA,TRBV20-1,NA
TGTGCCAGCAGCTTAGGTGGCGGGGGGGGGCGCAATGAGCAGTTCTTC,CASSLGGGGGRNEQFF,16,TRBJ2-1,NA,TRBV7-2,TRBD2
TGTGCCAGCAGCCAAGATAGCCCAGGGTCGCAAGAGACCCAGTACTTC,CASSQDSPGSQETQYF,16,TRBJ2-5,NA,TRBV4-2,NA
TGTGCCAGCAGCTCGAAGGTCGGCAGGAACCATGGCTACACCTTC,CASSSKVGRNHGYTF,15,TRBJ1-2,NA,TRBV7-2,NA
TGTGCCAGCAGTTTATACCCAGAGACCCAGTACTTC,CASSLYPETQYF,12,TRBJ2-5,NA,TRBV28,NA
TGTGCCAGCAGCCAAGGTCTGACAGGGGGCGCGCCCGGCTACACCTTC,CASSQGLTGGAPGYTF,16,TRBJ1-2,NA,TRBV3-1,TRBD1
TGTGCCAGCAGTTATTCGGGGCCAGATCCCTACGAGCAGTACTTC,CASSYSGPDPYEQYF,15,TRBJ2-7,NA,TRBV6-5,NA
TGTGCCAGCAGTGATGGGCGAGGCAGGGTCCCCTCTGACGAGCAGTACTTC,CASSDGRGRVPSDEQYF,17,TRBJ2-7,NA,TRBV2,NA
TGTGCCAGCAGCCAAGGAACGGAAGAGACCCAGTACTTC,CASSQGTEETQYF,13,TRBJ2-5,many,TRBV3-1,NA
TGTGCCATCAAGCGGGGGGACTACAATGAGCAGTTCTTC,CAIKRGDYNEQFF,13,TRBJ2-1,few,TRBV10-3,TRBD2
TGTGCCAGCAGCCTGGACAGGGCGGGGGAAAATGAGCAGTTCTTC,CASSLDRAGENEQFF,15,TRBJ2-1,NA,TRBV11-1,NA
TGTGCCAGCAGTGATAGCGGGGGCCCTTACAATGAGCAGTTCTTC,CASSDSGGPYNEQFF,15,TRBJ2-1,few,TRBV25-1,TRBD2
TGTGCCTGGGCCCGGGACAGAGGGGTCGATGAGCAGTTCTTC,CAWARDRGVDEQFF,14,TRBJ2-1,NA,TRBV30,TRBD1
TGTGCCTGTTGGGGGACAGGGGTCCAAGAGACCCAGTACTTC,CACWGTGVQETQYF,14,TRBJ2-5,few,TRBV28,TRBD1
TGTGCCGGCAGCCCCATGCGCGGTGGTTACAATGAGCAGTTCTTC,CAGSPMRGGYNEQFF,15,TRBJ2-1,NA,TRBV7-9,NA
TGCGCCAGTCAATCGCAGGACTATGGCTACACCTTC,CASQSQDYGYTF,12,TRBJ1-2,few,TRBV5-1,NA
TGTGCCAGCAGCGTAGCCCGGGATACGCAGTATTTT,CASSVARDTQYF,12,TRBJ2-3,few,TRBV9,NA
TGTGCCAGCAGCCAGATGCGACAGGGGCAAGAGACCCAGTACTTC,CASSQMRQGQETQYF,15,TRBJ2-5,NA,TRBV14,TRBD1
TGCGCCAGCAGCCAAGAAGCGGGACTAGGGACGTATTTT,CASSQEAGLGTYF,13,TRBJ2-3,NA,TRBV4-3,TRBD2
TGTGCCAGCAGGAGGGACAGGGGAGGCCAAGAGACCCAGTACTTC,CASRRDRGGQETQYF,15,TRBJ2-5,NA,TRBV6-2/TRBV6-3,TRBD1
TGTGCCAGCTCACCCCAGACTAGCGGGGGCTCCTACGAGCAGTACTTC,CASSPQTSGGSYEQYF,16,TRBJ2-7,few,TRBV18,TRBD2
TGCGCCAGCAGCCAAGGAGTTTTGGGGAACGAGCAGTACTTC,CASSQGVLGNEQYF,14,TRBJ2-7,NA,TRBV4-3,NA
TGTGCCAGCAGTGTACAGCTCAGGACGGACTCCTACAATGAGCAGTTCTTC,CASSVQLRTDSYNEQFF,17,TRBJ2-1,NA,TRBV6-1,NA
TGTGCCAGCAGCTCGACAGGGAACACTGAAGCTTTCTTT,CASSSTGNTEAFF,13,TRBJ1-1,NA,TRBV7-3,NA
TGTGCCAGCAGCTTGGGACAGGAATACAATGAGCAGTTCTTC,CASSLGQEYNEQFF,14,TRBJ2-1,once,TRBV7-6,TRBD1
TGCGCCAGCAGCCAAGATTTAGAGGGGGGCAATGAGCAGTTCTTC,CASSQDLEGGNEQFF,15,TRBJ2-1,NA,TRBV4-1,NA
TGCGCCAGCAGATCCAGGGCTGACTATAATTCACCCCTCCACTTT,CASRSRADYNSPLHF,15,TRBJ1-6,few,TRBV5-1,NA
TGTGCCAGCAGCTTAGTAAAACTAGCGGGGGGGACCTACGAGCAGTACTTC,CASSLVKLAGGTYEQYF,17,TRBJ2-7,few,TRBV7-8,TRBD2